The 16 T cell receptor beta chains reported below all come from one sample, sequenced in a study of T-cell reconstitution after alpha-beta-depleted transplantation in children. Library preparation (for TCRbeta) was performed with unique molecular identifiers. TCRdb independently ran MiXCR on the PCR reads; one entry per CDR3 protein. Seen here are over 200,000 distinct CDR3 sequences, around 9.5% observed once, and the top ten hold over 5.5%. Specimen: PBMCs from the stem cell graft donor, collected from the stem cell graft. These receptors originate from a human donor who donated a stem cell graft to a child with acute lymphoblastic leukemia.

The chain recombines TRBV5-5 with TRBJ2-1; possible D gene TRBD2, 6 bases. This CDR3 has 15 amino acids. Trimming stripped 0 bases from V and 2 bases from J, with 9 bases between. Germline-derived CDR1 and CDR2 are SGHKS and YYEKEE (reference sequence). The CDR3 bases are TGTGCCAGCAGCTTGGGCGGGGCTACCTACAATGAGCAGTTCTTC. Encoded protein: CASSLGGATYNEQFF.

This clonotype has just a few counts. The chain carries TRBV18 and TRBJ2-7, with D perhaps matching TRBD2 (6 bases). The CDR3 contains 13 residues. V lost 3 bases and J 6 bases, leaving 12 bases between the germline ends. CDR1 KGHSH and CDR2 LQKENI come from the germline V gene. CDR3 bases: TGTGCCAGCTCACCGGCGGTCGGGGGCGAGCAGTACTTC. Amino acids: CASSPAVGGEQYF.

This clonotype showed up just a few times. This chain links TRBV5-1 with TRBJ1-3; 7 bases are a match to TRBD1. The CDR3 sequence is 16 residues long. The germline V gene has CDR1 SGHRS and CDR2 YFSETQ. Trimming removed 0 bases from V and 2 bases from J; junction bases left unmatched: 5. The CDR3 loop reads CASSLGPGGTGNTIYF. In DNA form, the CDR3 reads TGCGCCAGCAGCTTGGGACCAGGGGGGACTGGAAACACCATATATTTT.

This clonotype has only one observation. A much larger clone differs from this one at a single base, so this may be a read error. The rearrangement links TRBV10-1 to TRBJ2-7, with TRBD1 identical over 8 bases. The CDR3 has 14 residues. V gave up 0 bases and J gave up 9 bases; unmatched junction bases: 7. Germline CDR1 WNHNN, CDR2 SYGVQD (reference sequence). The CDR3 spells CASSESTGALGQYF. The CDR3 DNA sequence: TGCGCCAGCAGTGAGTCGACAGGGGCATTGGGGCAGTACTTC.

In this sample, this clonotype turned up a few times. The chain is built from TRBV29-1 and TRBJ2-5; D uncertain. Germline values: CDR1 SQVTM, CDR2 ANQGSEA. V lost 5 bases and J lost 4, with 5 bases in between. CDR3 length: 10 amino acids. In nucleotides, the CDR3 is TGCAGCGTTTTCGGAGAGACCCAGTACTTC. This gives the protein CSVFGETQYF.

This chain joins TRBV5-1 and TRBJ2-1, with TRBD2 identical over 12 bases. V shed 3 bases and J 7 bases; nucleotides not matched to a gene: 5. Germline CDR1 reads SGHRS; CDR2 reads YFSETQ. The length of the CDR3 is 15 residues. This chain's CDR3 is CASSYRTSGDNEQFF. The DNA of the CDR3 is TGCGCCAGCAGCTACAGGACTAGCGGGGATAATGAGCAGTTCTTC.

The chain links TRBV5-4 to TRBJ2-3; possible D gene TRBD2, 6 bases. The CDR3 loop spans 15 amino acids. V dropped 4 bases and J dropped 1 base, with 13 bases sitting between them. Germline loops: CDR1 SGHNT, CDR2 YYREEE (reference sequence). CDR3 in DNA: TGTGCCAGCAGCCTAGTAATAGCGGGCACAGATACGCAGTATTTT. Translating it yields CASSLVIAGTDTQYF.

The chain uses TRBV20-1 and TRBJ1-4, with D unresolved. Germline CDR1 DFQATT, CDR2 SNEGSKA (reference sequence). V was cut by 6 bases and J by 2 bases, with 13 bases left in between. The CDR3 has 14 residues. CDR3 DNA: TGCAGTGCAGGGTCGGGTGTTACTAATGAAAAACTGTTTTTT. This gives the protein CSAGSGVTNEKLFF.

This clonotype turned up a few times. The CDR3 coding sequence is TGCAGCGTTGTTGGGCAGGGGCAATACGAGCAGTACTTC. Protein: CSVVGQGQYEQYF. The chain joins TRBV29-1 to TRBJ2-7; TRBD1 is a possible D gene (6 bases). CDR3 length: 13 residues. In germline, CDR1 is SQVTM, CDR2 ANQGSEA. V lost 4 bases and J 4 bases, leaving 14 bases between the germline ends.

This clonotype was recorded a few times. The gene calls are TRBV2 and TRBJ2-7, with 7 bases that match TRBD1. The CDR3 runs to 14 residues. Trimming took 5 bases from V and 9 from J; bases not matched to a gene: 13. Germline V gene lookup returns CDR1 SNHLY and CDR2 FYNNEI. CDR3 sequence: CASSHRDSLRGQYF. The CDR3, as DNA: TGTGCCAGCAGTCACCGGGACAGTCTACGGGGGCAGTACTTC.

CDR3 loop: CASSDRGGPLEAFF. The CDR3 DNA reads TGCGCCAGCAGCGACCGAGGAGGCCCTCTTGAAGCTTTCTTT. The rearrangement uses TRBV5-1 and TRBJ1-1; D remains unclear. Germline V lookup: CDR1 SGHRS, CDR2 YFSETQ. The CDR3 covers 14 residues. V lost 4 bases and J lost 7, with 17 bases in between.

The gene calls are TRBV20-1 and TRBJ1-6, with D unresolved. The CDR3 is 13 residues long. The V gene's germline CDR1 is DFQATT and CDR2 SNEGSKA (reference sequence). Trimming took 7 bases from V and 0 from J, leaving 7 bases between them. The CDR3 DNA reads TGCAGTGTGAGGTCCTCCTATAATTCACCCCTCCACTTT. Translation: CSVRSSYNSPLHF.

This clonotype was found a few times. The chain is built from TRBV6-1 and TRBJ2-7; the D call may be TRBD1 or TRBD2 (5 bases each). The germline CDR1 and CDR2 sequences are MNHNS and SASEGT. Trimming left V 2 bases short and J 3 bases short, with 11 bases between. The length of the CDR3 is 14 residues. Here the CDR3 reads CASSEQGEVYEQYF. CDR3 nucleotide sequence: TGTGCCAGCAGTGAACAGGGAGAAGTCTACGAGCAGTACTTC.

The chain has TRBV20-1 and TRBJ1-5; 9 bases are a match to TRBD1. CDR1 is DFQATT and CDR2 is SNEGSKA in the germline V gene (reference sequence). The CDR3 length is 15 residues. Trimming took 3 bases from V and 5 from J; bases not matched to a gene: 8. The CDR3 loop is CSASIARQGDQPQHF. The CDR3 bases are TGCAGTGCTAGTATCGCCCGACAGGGGGATCAGCCCCAGCATTTT.

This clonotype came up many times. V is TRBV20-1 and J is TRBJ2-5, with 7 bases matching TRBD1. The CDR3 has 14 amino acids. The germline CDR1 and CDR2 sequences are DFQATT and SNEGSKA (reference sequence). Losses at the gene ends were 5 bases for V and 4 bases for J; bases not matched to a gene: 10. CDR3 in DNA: TGCAGTGCTGGGAGACAGGGTGTACGAGAGACCCAGTACTTC. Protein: CSAGRQGVRETQYF.

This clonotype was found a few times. The CDR3 spells CASSSPQGWPETQYF. CDR3 sequence (DNA): TGTGCCAGCAGCTCACCCCAGGGGTGGCCAGAGACCCAGTACTTC. This chain uses TRBV7-9 with TRBJ2-5; the D gene is possibly TRBD1 (6 bases). Germline assignment: CDR1 SEHNR and CDR2 FQNEAQ (reference sequence). The CDR3 sequence is 15 residues long. V dropped 4 bases and J dropped 4 bases, with 16 bases sitting between them.